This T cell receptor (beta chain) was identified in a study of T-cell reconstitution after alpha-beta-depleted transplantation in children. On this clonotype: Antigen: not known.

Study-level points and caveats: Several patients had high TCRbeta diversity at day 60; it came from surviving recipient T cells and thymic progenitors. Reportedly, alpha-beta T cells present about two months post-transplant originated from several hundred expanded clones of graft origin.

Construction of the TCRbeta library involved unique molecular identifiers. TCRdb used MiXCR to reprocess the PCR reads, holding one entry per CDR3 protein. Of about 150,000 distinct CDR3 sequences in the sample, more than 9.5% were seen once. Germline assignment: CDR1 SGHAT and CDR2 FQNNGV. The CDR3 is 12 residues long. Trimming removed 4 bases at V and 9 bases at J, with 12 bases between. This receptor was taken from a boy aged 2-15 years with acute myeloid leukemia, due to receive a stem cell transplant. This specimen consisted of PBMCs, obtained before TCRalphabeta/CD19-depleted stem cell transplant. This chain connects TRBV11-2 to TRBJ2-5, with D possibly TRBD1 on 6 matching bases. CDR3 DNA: TGTGCCAGCAGCTCCACCCCAGGGGCCCAGTACTTC. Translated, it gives CASSSTPGAQYF.